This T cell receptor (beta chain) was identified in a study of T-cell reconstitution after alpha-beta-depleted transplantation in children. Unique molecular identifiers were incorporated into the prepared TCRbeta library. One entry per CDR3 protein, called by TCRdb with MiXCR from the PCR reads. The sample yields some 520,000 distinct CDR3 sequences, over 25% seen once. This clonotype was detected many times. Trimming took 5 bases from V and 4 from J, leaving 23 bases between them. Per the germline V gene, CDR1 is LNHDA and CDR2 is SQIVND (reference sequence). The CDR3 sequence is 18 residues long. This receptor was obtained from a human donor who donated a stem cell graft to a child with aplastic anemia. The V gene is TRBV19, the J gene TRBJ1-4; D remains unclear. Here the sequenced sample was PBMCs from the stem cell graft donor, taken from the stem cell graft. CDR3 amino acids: CASSLWTPSEGFNEKLFF. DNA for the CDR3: TGTGCCAGTAGTCTTTGGACCCCCTCGGAGGGATTTAATGAAAAACTGTTTTTT.